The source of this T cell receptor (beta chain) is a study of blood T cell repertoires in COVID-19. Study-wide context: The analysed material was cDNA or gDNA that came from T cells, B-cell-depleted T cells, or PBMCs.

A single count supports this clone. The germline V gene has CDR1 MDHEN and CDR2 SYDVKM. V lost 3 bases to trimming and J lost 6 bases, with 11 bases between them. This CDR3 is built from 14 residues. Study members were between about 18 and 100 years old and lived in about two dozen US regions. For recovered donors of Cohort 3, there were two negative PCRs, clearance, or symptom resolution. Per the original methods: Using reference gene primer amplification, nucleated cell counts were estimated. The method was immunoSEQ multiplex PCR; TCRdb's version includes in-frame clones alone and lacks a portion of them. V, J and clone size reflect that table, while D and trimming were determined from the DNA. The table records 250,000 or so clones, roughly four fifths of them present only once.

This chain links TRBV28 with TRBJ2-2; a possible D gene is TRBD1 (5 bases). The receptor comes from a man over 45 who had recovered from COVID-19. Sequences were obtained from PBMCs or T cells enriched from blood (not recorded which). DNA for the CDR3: TGTGCCAGCAGTTTCTGGGTAGGGGCCGGGGAGCTGTTTTTT. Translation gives CASSFWVGAGELFF.